This T cell receptor (beta chain) was documented in a study of regulatory T cells in long-lasting Graves disease. Study-level information: Over 5 years of antithyroid drugs plus positive TSH receptor antibodies defined persistent Graves' disease. Study conclusions and caveats: With persistent disease, TRBV28, TRBJ1-2 and TRBJ2-5 were the favored segments.

Trimming took off 7 bases at V and 4 bases at J, with 14 bases between the two ends. CDR1 and CDR2 (germline): MNHNS, SASEGT. This CDR3 is built from 13 residues. Time point here: persistent/refractory GD, antithyroid drugs over 5 years with positive TRAb. PBMC-derived RNA was used for the TCR library. In regard to this clonotype: The antigen remains unidentified.

Combining iRepertoire HTBI primers with Arm-PCR of CDR3 regions, the authors built TCR beta libraries. TCRdb reanalysed the multiplex PCR reads using MiXCR and keeps one entry per CDR3 protein. There are 700,000 or so distinct CDR3 sequences in the sample; around 32% occur only once, and about 40% lies in the top ten. This TCR was sampled from a female donor with Graves disease. Source: peripheral blood mononuclear cells (PBMCs), taken when the disease was refractory, from a patient treated with antithyroid drugs. This chain links TRBV6-1 with TRBJ2-7, with D maybe TRBD1 (5 bases). The CDR3 region is CASILQKGYEQYF. DNA for the CDR3: TGTGCCAGCATTCTACAGAAGGGGTACGAGCAGTACTTC.